The 4 T cell receptor beta chains listed next were all sequenced from one sample in a study of cytomegalovirus exposure and HLA in healthy donors. Use of 60 Vbeta and 13 Jbeta primers characterized the PCR. Sequencing was performed with immunoSEQ multiplex PCR; in TCRdb, only in-frame clones are kept and a portion is missing. The table includes approximately 100,000 clones, roughly 81% detected once. What was sequenced was PBMCs. The receptors shown here come from a man aged 40-49 years in good health and CMV-seronegative.

The V and J genes are TRBV5-5 and TRBJ1-2; no definite D call. The V gene lost 1 base and the J gene lost 0 bases, with 13 bases spanning the gap. The germline V gene encodes CDR1 SGHKS and CDR2 YYEKEE (reference sequence). The CDR3 contains 16 residues. CDR3 residues: CASSLFTGGANYGYTF. CDR3 sequence (DNA): TGTGCCAGCAGCTTGTTTACTGGAGGAGCTAACTATGGCTACACCTTC.

This clone was found once. The chain employs TRBV5-4 and TRBJ1-2; 8 positions agree with TRBD1. CDR3 size: 16 residues. CDR1 SGHNT and CDR2 YYREEE come from the germline V gene (reference sequence). V was pared by 3 bases and J by 4 bases, with 11 bases of the junction left unmatched. CDR3 in amino acids: CASSSKGGQGLYGYTF. The CDR3 bases are TGTGCCAGCAGCTCAAAGGGTGGACAGGGCCTCTATGGCTACACCTTC.

V and J are TRBV10-1 and TRBJ1-1, with D perhaps matching TRBD1 (5 bases). Deletions cut 4 bases from V and 6 bases from J, with 9 bases between. CDR1 WNHNN and CDR2 SYGVQD come from the germline V gene (reference sequence). This CDR3 comprises 12 residues. CDR3 region: CASSGGHPEAFF. The CDR3 DNA follows: TGCGCCAGCAGTGGGGGCCACCCTGAAGCTTTCTTT.

The chain has TRBV9 and TRBJ1-6, with a weak D call TRBD1 (6 bases). This CDR3 is built from 14 residues. Germline-derived CDR1 and CDR2 are SGDLS and YYNGEE. V lost 5 bases and J 10 bases, leaving 16 bases between the germline ends. This CDR3 is CASSIGGLNSPLHF. CDR3 nucleotides: TGTGCCAGCAGTATCGGGGGGCTGAACTCACCCCTCCACTTT.